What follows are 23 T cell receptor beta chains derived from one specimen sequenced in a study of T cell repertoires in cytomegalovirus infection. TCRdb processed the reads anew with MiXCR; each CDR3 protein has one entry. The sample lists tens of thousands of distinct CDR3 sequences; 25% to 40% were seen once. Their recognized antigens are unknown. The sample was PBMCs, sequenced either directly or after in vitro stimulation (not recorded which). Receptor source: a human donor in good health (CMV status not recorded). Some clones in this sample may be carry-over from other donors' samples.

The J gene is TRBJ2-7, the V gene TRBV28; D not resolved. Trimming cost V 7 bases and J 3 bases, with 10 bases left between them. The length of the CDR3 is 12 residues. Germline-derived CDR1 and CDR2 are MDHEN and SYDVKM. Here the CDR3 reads CASTLSSYEQYF. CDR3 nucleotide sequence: TGTGCCAGCACCCTCTCCAGCTACGAGCAGTACTTC.

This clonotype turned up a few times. The chain's CDR3 is CASSSSFTNYGYTF. Written as DNA, the CDR3 is TGTGCCAGCAGCTCTTCATTTACTAACTATGGCTACACCTTC. This chain joins TRBV7-9 and TRBJ1-2, with D unclear. This CDR3 is built from 14 residues. Trimming left V 4 bases short and J 0 bases short, with 9 bases between. CDR1 is SEHNR and CDR2 is FQNEAQ in the germline V gene (reference sequence).

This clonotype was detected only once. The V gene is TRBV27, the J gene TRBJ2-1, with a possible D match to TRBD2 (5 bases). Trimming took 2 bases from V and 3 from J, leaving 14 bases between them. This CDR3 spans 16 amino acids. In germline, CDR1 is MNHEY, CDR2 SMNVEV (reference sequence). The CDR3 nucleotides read TGTGCCAGCAGTTTAGTACGGCGACTAAGCTACAATGAGCAGTTCTTC. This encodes CASSLVRRLSYNEQFF.

As DNA, the CDR3 is TGCAGTGCTAGCCCACCGGCCAGGGGGCTGGGCGAGCAGTACTTC. As protein: CSASPPARGLGEQYF. The V gene is TRBV20-1, the J gene TRBJ2-7, with 8 bases matching TRBD1. Trimming removed 3 bases from V and 6 bases from J; junction bases left unmatched: 13. This CDR3 comprises 15 residues. Germline V CDR1 and CDR2: DFQATT, SNEGSKA (reference sequence).

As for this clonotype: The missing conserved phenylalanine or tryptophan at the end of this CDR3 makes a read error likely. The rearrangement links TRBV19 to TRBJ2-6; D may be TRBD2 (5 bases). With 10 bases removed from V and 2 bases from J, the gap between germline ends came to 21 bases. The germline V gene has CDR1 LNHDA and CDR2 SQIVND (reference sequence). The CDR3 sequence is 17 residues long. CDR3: CATRNRGTIPGANVLTL. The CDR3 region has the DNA TGTGCCACCCGGAATCGGGGTACTATTCCTGGGGCCAACGTCCTGACTTTG.

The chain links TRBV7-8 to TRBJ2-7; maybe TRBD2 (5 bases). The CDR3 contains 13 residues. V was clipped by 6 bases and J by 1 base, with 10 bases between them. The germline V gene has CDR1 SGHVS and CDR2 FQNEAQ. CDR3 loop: CASRRRTSYEQYF. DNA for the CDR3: TGTGCCAGCAGGCGACGGACTTCCTACGAGCAGTACTTC.

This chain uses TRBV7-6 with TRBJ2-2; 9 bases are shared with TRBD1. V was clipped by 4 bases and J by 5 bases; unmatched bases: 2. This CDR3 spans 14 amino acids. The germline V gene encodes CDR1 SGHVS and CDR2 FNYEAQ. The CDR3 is CASSSGQGTGELFF. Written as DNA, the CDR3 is TGTGCCAGCAGCTCGGGACAGGGAACCGGGGAGCTGTTTTTT. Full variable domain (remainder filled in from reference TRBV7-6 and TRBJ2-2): GAGVSQSPRYKVTKRGQDVALRCDPISGHVSLYWYRQALGQGPEFLTYFNYEAQQDKSGLPNDRFSAERPEGSISTLTIQRTEQRDSAMYRCASSSGQGTGELFFGEGSRLTVL.

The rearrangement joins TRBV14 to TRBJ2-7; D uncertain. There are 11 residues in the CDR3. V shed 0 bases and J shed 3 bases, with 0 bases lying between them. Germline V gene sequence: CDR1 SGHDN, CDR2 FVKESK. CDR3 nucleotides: TGTGCCAGCAGCCAAGACTACGAGCAGTACTTC. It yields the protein CASSQDYEQYF. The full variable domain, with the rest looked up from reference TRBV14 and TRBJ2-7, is EAGVTQFPSHSVIEKGQTVTLRCDPISGHDNLYWYRRVMGKEIKFLLHFVKESKQDESGMPNNRFLAERTGGTYSTLKVQPAELEDSGVYFCASSQDYEQYFGPGTRLTVT.

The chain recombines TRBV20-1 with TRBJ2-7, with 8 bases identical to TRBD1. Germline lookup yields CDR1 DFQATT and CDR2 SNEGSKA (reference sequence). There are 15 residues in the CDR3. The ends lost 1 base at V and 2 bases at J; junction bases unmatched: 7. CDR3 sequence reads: CSARGLRTGTYEQYF. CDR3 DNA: TGCAGTGCTAGAGGATTAAGGACAGGGACCTACGAGCAGTACTTC.

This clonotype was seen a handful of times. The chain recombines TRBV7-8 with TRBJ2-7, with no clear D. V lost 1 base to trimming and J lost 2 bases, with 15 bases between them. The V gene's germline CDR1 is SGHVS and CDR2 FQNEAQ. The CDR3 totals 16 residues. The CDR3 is CASSLVPWSQAYEQYF. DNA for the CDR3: TGTGCCAGCAGCTTAGTGCCCTGGTCTCAAGCCTACGAGCAGTACTTC. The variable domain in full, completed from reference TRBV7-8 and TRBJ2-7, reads GAGVSQSPRYKVAKRGQDVALRCDPISGHVSLFWYQQALGQGPEFLTYFQNEAQLDKSGLPSDRFFAERPEGSVSTLKIQRTQQEDSAVYLCASSLVPWSQAYEQYFGPGTRLTVT.

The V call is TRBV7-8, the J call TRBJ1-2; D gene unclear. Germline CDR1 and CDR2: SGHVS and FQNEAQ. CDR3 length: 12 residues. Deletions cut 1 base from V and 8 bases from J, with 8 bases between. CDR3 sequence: CASSLGYTGYTF. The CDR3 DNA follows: TGTGCCAGCAGCTTAGGGTACACGGGCTACACCTTC.

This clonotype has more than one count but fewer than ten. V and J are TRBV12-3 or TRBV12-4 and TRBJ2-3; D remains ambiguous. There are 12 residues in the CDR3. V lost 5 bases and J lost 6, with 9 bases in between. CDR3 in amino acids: CASSNLLDTQYF. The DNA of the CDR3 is TGTGCCAGCAGTAACCTTTTGGATACGCAGTATTTT.

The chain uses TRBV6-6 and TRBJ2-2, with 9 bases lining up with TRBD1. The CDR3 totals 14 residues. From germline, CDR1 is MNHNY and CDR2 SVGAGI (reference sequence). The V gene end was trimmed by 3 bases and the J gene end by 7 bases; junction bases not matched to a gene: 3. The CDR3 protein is CASSYTGGGGELFF. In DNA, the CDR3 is TGTGCCAGCAGTTATACAGGGGGCGGCGGGGAGCTGTTTTTT.

CDR3 coding DNA: TGTGCCAGCAGCAATGGAGAGACCCAGTACTTC. Amino acid sequence: CASSNGETQYF. The chain links TRBV14 to TRBJ2-5; D call uncertain. CDR1 is SGHDN and CDR2 is FVKESK in the germline V gene. The CDR3 totals 11 residues. The ends were cut back, 5 bases at V and 4 bases at J, with 5 bases in the middle.

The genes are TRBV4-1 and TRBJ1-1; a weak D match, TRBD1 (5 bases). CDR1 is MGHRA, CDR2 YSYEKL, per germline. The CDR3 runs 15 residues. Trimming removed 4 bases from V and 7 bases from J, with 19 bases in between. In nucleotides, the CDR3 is TGCGCCAGCAGCCGAGCCCAGGGAGCGTTGGATGAAGCTTTCTTT. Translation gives CASSRAQGALDEAFF.

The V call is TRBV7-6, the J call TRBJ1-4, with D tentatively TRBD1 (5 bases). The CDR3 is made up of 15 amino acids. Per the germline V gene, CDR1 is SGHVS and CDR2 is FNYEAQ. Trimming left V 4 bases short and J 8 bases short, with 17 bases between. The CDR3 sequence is CASSSGTAEGEKLFF. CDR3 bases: TGTGCCAGCAGCTCCGGGACCGCCGAAGGCGAAAAACTGTTTTTT.

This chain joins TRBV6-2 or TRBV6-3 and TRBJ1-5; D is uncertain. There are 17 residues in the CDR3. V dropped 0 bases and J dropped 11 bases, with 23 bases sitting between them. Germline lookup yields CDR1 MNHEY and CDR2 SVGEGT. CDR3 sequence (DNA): TGTGCCAGCAGTTACTCGTTGGGCCTTAGGATTGATGAAGCCCAGCATTTT. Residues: CASSYSLGLRIDEAQHF.

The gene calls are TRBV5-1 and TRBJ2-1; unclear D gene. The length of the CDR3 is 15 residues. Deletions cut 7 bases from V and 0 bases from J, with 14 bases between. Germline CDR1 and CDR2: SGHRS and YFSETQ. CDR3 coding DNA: TGCGCCAGCTCCCCGTACCAGAGCTCCTACAATGAGCAGTTCTTC. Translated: CASSPYQSSYNEQFF.

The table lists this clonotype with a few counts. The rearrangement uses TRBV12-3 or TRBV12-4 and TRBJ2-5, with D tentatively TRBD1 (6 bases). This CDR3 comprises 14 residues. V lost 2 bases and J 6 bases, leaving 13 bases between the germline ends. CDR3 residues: CASSLWQGKQTQYF. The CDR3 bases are TGTGCCAGCAGTTTATGGCAGGGGAAACAGACCCAGTACTTC.

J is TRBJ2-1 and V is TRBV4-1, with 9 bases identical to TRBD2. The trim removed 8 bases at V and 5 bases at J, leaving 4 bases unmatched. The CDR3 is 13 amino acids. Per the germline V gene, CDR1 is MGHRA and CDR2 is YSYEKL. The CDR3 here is CASRRGGDNEQFF. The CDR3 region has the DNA TGCGCCAGCCGGCGGGGGGGCGACAATGAGCAGTTCTTC.

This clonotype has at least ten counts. DNA of the CDR3: TGCGCCAGCAGCCAAGATGACAGGGGGTCGGTGGATGAGCAGTTCTTC. Its protein product is CASSQDDRGSVDEQFF. This sequence joins TRBV4-1 and TRBJ2-1; 9 bases fit TRBD1. CDR1 is MGHRA and CDR2 is YSYEKL in the germline V gene. The length of the CDR3 is 16 residues. The trim removed 0 bases at V and 8 bases at J, leaving 8 bases unmatched.

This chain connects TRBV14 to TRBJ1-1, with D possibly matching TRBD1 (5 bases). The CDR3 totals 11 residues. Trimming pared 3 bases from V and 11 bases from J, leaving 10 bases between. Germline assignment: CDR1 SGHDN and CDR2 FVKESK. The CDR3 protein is CASSQGPRAFF. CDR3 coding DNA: TGTGCCAGCAGCCAGGGACCACGGGCTTTCTTT.

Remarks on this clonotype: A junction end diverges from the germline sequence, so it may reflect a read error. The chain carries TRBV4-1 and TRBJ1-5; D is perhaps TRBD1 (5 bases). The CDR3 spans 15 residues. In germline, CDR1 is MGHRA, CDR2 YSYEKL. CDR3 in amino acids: CASSQGPGLNQPQRF. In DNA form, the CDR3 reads TGCGCCAGCAGCCAGGGACCAGGGCTTAATCAGCCCCAGCGTTTT.